These 28 T cell receptor beta chains were sequenced from one sample in a study of shared clonotypes between healthy human individuals. Libraries were prepared by immunoSEQ multiplex PCR; TCRdb keeps only in-frame clonotypes and omits some of them. In the table there are about 520,000 clones, about 96% of which are singletons. Material for sequencing was naive CD4+ T cells sorted from blood. Subset noted: CD45RA+ positively selected. The receptor set was obtained from a young woman in good health.

The rearrangement uses TRBV7-2 and TRBJ1-3, with D possibly being TRBD1 (5 bases). This CDR3 spans 17 amino acids. The germline CDR1 and CDR2 sequences are SGHTA and FQGNSA. The V and J ends lost 5 bases and 7 bases respectively, with 24 bases between them. The CDR3 bases are TGTGCCAGCAGCCACCCCCCGATTGGGGCCCCGGGGAACACCATATATTTT. Protein product: CASSHPPIGAPGNTIYF.

V and J are TRBV2 and TRBJ2-5; weak D call: TRBD2 (5 bases). V lost 7 bases to trimming and J lost 0 bases, with 6 bases between them. Germline V gene lookup returns CDR1 SNHLY and CDR2 FYNNEI. The CDR3 runs to 12 residues. For the CDR3, the DNA is TGTGCCAGCACCGGGAACCAAGAGACCCAGTACTTC. Encoded protein: CASTGNQETQYF.

The count of this clone is one. The CDR3 DNA reads TGTGCCAGCAGCTATAGCAGTGCCTACGAGCAGTACTTC. It encodes CASSYSSAYEQYF. V is TRBV5-6 and J is TRBJ2-7; D gene unclear. The CDR3 loop spans 13 amino acids. Trimming shortened V by 3 bases and J by 2 bases, and 9 bases separated the two germline ends. Germline lookup yields CDR1 SGHDT and CDR2 YYEEEE.

This clone has only one observation. The V and J genes are TRBV10-1 and TRBJ1-4; possible D gene TRBD1, 5 bases. Germline V CDR1 and CDR2: WNHNN, SYGVQD (reference sequence). Trimming left V 10 bases short and J 0 bases short, with 21 bases between. The CDR3 is made up of 17 amino acids. The CDR3 here is CATGGQERVATNEKLFF. CDR3 nucleotide sequence: TGCGCCACGGGGGGTCAAGAGAGGGTTGCAACTAATGAAAAACTGTTTTTT.

The DNA of the CDR3 is TGTGCCAGCAGTCGCATCTACCTGGCCTCCAATCAGCCCCAGCATTTT. It codes for CASSRIYLASNQPQHF. The chain links TRBV28 to TRBJ1-5; D gene unclear. V dropped 5 bases and J dropped 3 bases, with 17 bases sitting between them. Germline V CDR1 and CDR2: MDHEN, SYDVKM. The CDR3 is 16 residues long.

J is TRBJ2-1 and V is TRBV6-5, with TRBD2 matching 11 bases. With 6 bases clipped from V and 4 bases from J, the junction kept 5 bases outside the gene matches. Germline loops: CDR1 MNHEY, CDR2 SVGAGI. CDR3 length: 15 residues. CDR3 DNA: TGTGCCAGCAGGACTAGCGGGAATGCGTACAATGAGCAGTTCTTC. Residues: CASRTSGNAYNEQFF.

This chain links TRBV2 with TRBJ2-2; 7 bases are a match to TRBD1. This CDR3 contains 16 residues. V was clipped by 6 bases and J by 1 base; unmatched bases: 8. Germline V gene lookup returns CDR1 SNHLY and CDR2 FYNNEI. The CDR3 protein is CASRTYGTVNTGELFF. The CDR3 bases are TGTGCCAGCAGGACATACGGGACAGTGAACACCGGGGAGCTGTTTTTT.

The chain links TRBV7-7 to TRBJ1-1; no clear D gene. Trimming cost V 5 bases and J 0 bases, with 7 bases left between them. The CDR3 is made up of 13 amino acids. CDR1 SSHAT and CDR2 FNYEAQ come from the germline V gene (reference sequence). CDR3 nucleotide sequence: TGTGCCAGCAGCCGGACGGTGAACACTGAAGCTTTCTTT. Translated: CASSRTVNTEAFF.

The genes are TRBV6-4 and TRBJ1-5; D is unresolved. The CDR3 totals 17 residues. Trimming shortened V by 0 bases and J by 3 bases, and 15 bases separated the two germline ends. The germline V gene has CDR1 MRHNA and CDR2 SNTAGT. DNA of the CDR3: TGTGCCAGCAGTGACTCTGGCGGCTCACGAGCCAATCAGCCCCAGCATTTT. Amino acid sequence: CASSDSGGSRANQPQHF.

The chain combines TRBV6-1 with TRBJ1-4; D gene ambiguous. The CDR3 is 14 residues long. V shed 2 bases and J shed 8 bases, with 12 bases lying between them. Germline V gene data show CDR1 as MNHNS and CDR2 as SASEGT. In nucleotides, the CDR3 is TGTGCCAGCAGTGAAACACGGAACACCGAAAAACTGTTTTTT. It codes for CASSETRNTEKLFF.

This chain uses TRBV5-1 with TRBJ1-1; the match to TRBD1 covers 8 bases. The J segment lost 5 bases and the V segment lost 0 bases, leaving 3 bases of the junction unmatched. Germline V lookup: CDR1 SGHRS, CDR2 YFSETQ. There are 14 residues in the CDR3. CDR3 sequence: CASSLGGQGTEAFF. In nucleotides, the CDR3 is TGCGCCAGCAGCTTGGGAGGACAGGGAACTGAAGCTTTCTTT.

This clone has just one count. This chain uses TRBV19 with TRBJ2-3; the D is unclear. V was trimmed by 3 bases and J by 1 base, leaving 8 bases between them. Germline V gene lookup returns CDR1 LNHDA and CDR2 SQIVND (reference sequence). This CDR3 is built from 14 residues. CDR3 coding DNA: TGTGCCAGTAGTATCATCGTTGGCACAGATACGCAGTATTTT. It encodes CASSIIVGTDTQYF. Complete variable domain (other parts from reference TRBV19 and TRBJ2-3): DGGITQSPKYLFRKEGQNVTLSCEQNLNHDAMYWYRQDPGQGLRLIYYSQIVNDFQKGDIAEGYSVSREKKESFPLTVTSAQKNPTAFYLCASSIIVGTDTQYFGPGTRLTVL.

This sequence joins TRBV11-2 and TRBJ2-5; D is unresolved. Judging by the DNA end, TRBJ2-7 fits better; the J call may be wrong. The CDR3 runs 12 residues. Germline lookup yields CDR1 SGHAT and CDR2 FQNNGV. CDR3 DNA sequence: TGTGCCAGCAGCTTAGCGGGCAACGAGCAGTACTTC. Its translation: CASSLAGNEQYF.

The V gene is TRBV2, the J gene TRBJ2-3, with D possibly being TRBD1 (6 bases). Germline CDR1 is SNHLY and CDR2 is FYNNEI. The V gene lost 10 bases and the J gene lost 1 base, with 27 bases spanning the gap. CDR3 size: 18 residues. The CDR3 is CATQPIVRGHYGTDTQYF. The CDR3 DNA sequence: TGTGCCACCCAACCTATCGTCAGGGGTCACTACGGCACAGATACGCAGTATTTT. The variable domain in full, with the rest retrieved from reference TRBV2 and TRBJ2-3, is EPEVTQTPSHQVTQMGQEVILRCVPISNHLYFYWYRQILGQKVEFLVSFYNNEISEKSEIFDDQFSVERPDGSNFTLKIRSTKLEDSAMYFCATQPIVRGHYGTDTQYFGPGTRLTVL.

V and J are TRBV28 and TRBJ1-3, with D possibly being TRBD1 (5 bases). V was trimmed by 3 bases and J by 0 bases, leaving 9 bases between them. The CDR3 contains 15 residues. Germline lookup yields CDR1 MDHEN and CDR2 SYDVKM. In DNA, the CDR3 is TGTGCCAGCAGTTTCCAGGGTTTCTCTGGAAACACCATATATTTT. Translating gives CASSFQGFSGNTIYF.

The chain employs TRBV29-1 and TRBJ2-1, with D uncertain. The germline V gene encodes CDR1 SQVTM and CDR2 ANQGSEA. This CDR3 has 14 residues. The germline V and J ends were trimmed by 2 bases and 0 bases, with 8 bases remaining between them. CDR3: CSVEKDSSYNEQFF. DNA of the CDR3: TGCAGCGTTGAAAAGGATAGCTCCTACAATGAGCAGTTCTTC.

This sequence joins TRBV6-5 and TRBJ1-1; possibly TRBD1 for D (6 bases). There are 14 residues in the CDR3. From germline, CDR1 is MNHEY and CDR2 SVGAGI. Between the trimmed V and J ends, which lost 6 bases and 2 bases, there was a span of 13 bases. The CDR3 DNA is TGTGCCAGCAGCCCCCAACAGGGTAACACTGAAGCTTTCTTT. Residues: CASSPQQGNTEAFF.

The chain combines TRBV2 with TRBJ1-5; 7 positions match TRBD1. V lost 6 bases to trimming and J lost 0 bases; unmatched junction nucleotides: 8. The CDR3 sequence is 16 residues long. Germline CDR1 is SNHLY and CDR2 is FYNNEI. CDR3 sequence reads: CASRVTTGNSNQPQHF. Here the CDR3 DNA reads TGTGCCAGCAGAGTGACGACAGGGAATAGCAATCAGCCCCAGCATTTT. The complete variable domain, with remaining parts taken from reference TRBV2 and TRBJ1-5, reads EPEVTQTPSHQVTQMGQEVILRCVPISNHLYFYWYRQILGQKVEFLVSFYNNEISEKSEIFDDQFSVERPDGSNFTLKIRSTKLEDSAMYFCASRVTTGNSNQPQHFGDGTRLSIL.

The chain is built from TRBV7-5 and TRBJ1-5; the listed D gene, TRBD1, was not tested against the DNA. TRBV7-5 is marked as a pseudogene. There are 17 residues in the CDR3. CDR3 coding DNA: TGTGTCAGAAGCTTCCACAGGGTCGAGCTACATGATCAGCCCCAGCATTTT. Its translation: CVRSFHRVELHDQPQHF.

This chain joins TRBV7-3 and TRBJ2-7, with TRBD1 matching over 8 bases. The CDR3 has 16 residues. The J segment lost 5 bases and the V segment lost 2 bases, leaving 11 bases of the junction unmatched. CDR1 is SGHTA and CDR2 is FQGTGA in the germline V gene. CDR3 sequence: CASSLSPTGANNEQYF. Here the CDR3 DNA reads TGTGCCAGCAGCTTATCCCCGACAGGGGCTAATAACGAGCAGTACTTC.

The gene calls are TRBV7-9 and TRBJ2-1; D is unresolved. V was shortened by 1 base and J by 9 bases, with 10 bases between the two germline ends. Per germline, CDR1 SEHNR and CDR2 FQNEAQ (reference sequence). The CDR3 contains 13 residues. The CDR3 reads CASSLGEGAEQFF. CDR3 in DNA: TGTGCCAGCAGCTTAGGTGAAGGCGCTGAGCAGTTCTTC.

The chain employs TRBV13 and TRBJ2-1; D is undetermined. The CDR3 is 13 amino acids. Germline V gives CDR1 PRHDT, CDR2 FYEKMQ (reference sequence). Deletions cut 1 base from V and 6 bases from J, with 7 bases between. The CDR3 here is CASSLAVSNEQFF. CDR3 sequence (DNA): TGTGCCAGCAGCTTAGCGGTGAGCAATGAGCAGTTCTTC.

In DNA form, the CDR3 reads TGTGCCAGCACCTCCTGGAGGACTAACTATGGCTACACCTTC. It is translated as CASTSWRTNYGYTF. The J gene is TRBJ1-2, the V gene TRBV5-8; no reliable D call. The CDR3 contains 14 residues. Trimming shortened V by 6 bases and J by 0 bases, and 12 bases separated the two germline ends. Germline V gives CDR1 SGHTS, CDR2 YDEGEE.

V usage is TRBV28 and J usage is TRBJ1-6; TRBD1 agrees at 9 bases. V lost 7 bases to trimming and J lost 1 base; unmatched junction nucleotides: 2. CDR3 length: 15 residues. Germline CDR1 is MDHEN and CDR2 is SYDVKM. The CDR3 region has the DNA TGTGCCAGCAACAGGGGGCCATCCTATAATTCACCCCTCCACTTT. Its translation is CASNRGPSYNSPLHF.

V usage is TRBV2 and J usage is TRBJ2-4, with 8 bases matching TRBD1. Per germline, CDR1 SNHLY and CDR2 FYNNEI. CDR3 length equals 15 residues. The V and J ends lost 8 bases and 2 bases, in that order; junction bases with no gene match: 8. Here the CDR3 DNA reads TGTGCCAGCCGAGACAGGGGAAGATCCAAAAACATTCAGTACTTC. Residues: CASRDRGRSKNIQYF.

This clone has a single count. The rearrangement joins TRBV6-5 to TRBJ1-3; 10 bases are a match to TRBD1. V gave up 6 bases and J gave up 3 bases; unmatched junction bases: 5. This CDR3 contains 15 residues. From germline, CDR1 is MNHEY and CDR2 SVGAGI. CDR3 bases: TGTGCCAGCAGAAGGGGACAGGGGAATGGAAACACCATATATTTT. It is translated as CASRRGQGNGNTIYF.

A note on this clone: Other DNA sequences in the same sample also yield this CDR3. The chain links TRBV18 to TRBJ2-7, with TRBD2 identical over 8 bases. The CDR3 is 13 amino acids. Germline V lookup: CDR1 KGHSH, CDR2 LQKENI. V shed 3 bases and J 6 bases; nucleotides not matched to a gene: 4. The CDR3 is CASSPGGGREQYF. The CDR3 region has the DNA TGTGCCAGCTCACCGGGCGGGGGGCGCGAGCAGTACTTC. Full variable domain (missing parts from reference TRBV18 and TRBJ2-7): NAGVMQNPRHLVRRRGQEARLRCSPMKGHSHVYWYRQLPEEGLKFMVYLQKENIIDESGMPKERFSAEFPKEGPSILRIQQVVRGDSAAYFCASSPGGGREQYFGPGTRLTVT.

V usage is TRBV28 and J usage is TRBJ1-4, with TRBD1 identical over 11 bases. After removal of 0 bases from V and 3 bases from J, the junction contained 6 bases not matched to a gene. Germline CDR1 reads MDHEN; CDR2 reads SYDVKM. The CDR3 runs 18 residues. The CDR3 region has the DNA TGTGCCAGCAGTTTATGGGACAGGGGGCGTGATGCTAATGAAAAACTGTTTTTT. It translates to CASSLWDRGRDANEKLFF. Supplemented by reference TRBV28 and TRBJ1-4, the full variable domain reads DVKVTQSSRYLVKRTGEKVFLECVQDMDHENMFWYRQDPGLGLRLIYFSYDVKMKEKGDIPEGYSVSREKKERFSLILESASTNQTSMYLCASSLWDRGRDANEKLFFGSGTQLSVL.